This T cell receptor (beta chain) was captured by sequencing in a study of T cells expressing NK-cell markers. TCRdb re-called the 5' RACE reads and catalogs CDR3 proteins one per entry, DNA excluded. This listing includes about 150,000 distinct CDR3 sequences. The CDR3 sequence is 14 residues long. CDR1 and CDR2 from the germline V gene are MNHNY and SVGAGI (reference sequence). The sample consisted of blood T cells: a sorted CD56 or NKG2C T cell subset, CD4+ or CD8+ T cells, or bulk PBMC T cells (not recorded which). This chain links TRBV6-6 with TRBJ2-2; TCRdb names TRBD2, which stays unverified in the absence of DNA. The TCR sequence derives from a woman between 50 and 59 years old in good health. This chain's CDR3 is CASRDFLNTGELFF.